This entry is about one TCR beta chain. Profiled with immunoSEQ multiplex PCR; TCRdb holds only in-frame clones, not every one. There are tens of thousands of clones in the sample; 92% occur only once, and 0.75% to 0.95% lies in the top ten. This specimen belongs to a study of T cell changes during pregnancy in multiple sclerosis. V lost 1 base and J 1 base, leaving 5 bases between the germline ends. This CDR3 has 13 residues. Germline-derived CDR1 and CDR2 are LGHNA and YSLEER. This clonotype was sampled from a female donor in good health, enrolled as a control in a pregnancy study. The specimen was CD4+ T cells from peripheral blood mononuclear cells, collected in the second trimester of pregnancy. The chain employs TRBV4-3 and TRBJ2-7; no reliable D call. The DNA of the CDR3 is TGCGCCAGCAGCCAAGCTGTTTCCTACGAGCAGTACTTC. Translating it yields CASSQAVSYEQYF.